The rows below give T cell receptor beta chains drawn from one sample of a study of T cells after yellow fever vaccination. TCRdb reprocessed the 5' RACE reads with MiXCR, giving one entry per CDR3 protein. The sample gives 340,000 or so distinct CDR3 sequences, around 13% of which show up once; 2.5% to 4% is in the top ten. The sequenced sample was CD4+ T cells sorted from PBMCs, obtained 15 days after the yellow fever booster vaccination. These receptors all stem from a man aged 18 to 29 who received the YFV17D yellow fever vaccine. The CDR3 runs from the conserved cysteine through the conserved F or W. D genes are given only for firm matches. Clone size is not always given. Where it is, it says once, few, many or a class for expanded clones.

size | J | D | V | CDR3 | DNA
many | TRBJ1-1 | . | TRBV5-1 | CASSLDVNTEAFF | TGCGCCAGCAGCTTGGATGTGAACACTGAAGCTTTCTTT
. | TRBJ2-7 | TRBD1 | TRBV29-1 | CSVKGQYTYEQYF | TGCAGCGTTAAGGGACAGTACACCTACGAGCAGTACTTC
few | TRBJ1-2 | . | TRBV4-3 | CASSQDSGTPNYGYTF | TGCGCCAGCAGCCAAGATAGCGGGACTCCTAACTATGGCTACACCTTC
few | TRBJ2-5 | . | TRBV7-2 | CASSLVGVMGTQYF | TGTGCCAGCAGCTTAGTAGGAGTGATGGGGACCCAGTACTTC
. | TRBJ1-2 | . | TRBV20-1 | CSARPGINYGYTF | TGCAGTGCTAGGCCAGGGATTAACTATGGCTACACCTTC
. | TRBJ2-1 | . | TRBV20-1 | CSARGGLTYNEQFF | TGCAGTGCTAGGGGGGGCTTAACCTACAATGAGCAGTTCTTC
few | TRBJ1-1 | . | TRBV2 | CASIVTGPAFF | TGTGCCAGTATTGTGACAGGTCCCGCTTTCTTT
few | TRBJ2-2 | . | TRBV20-1 | CSAYAWETGELFF | TGCAGTGCTTACGCATGGGAGACCGGGGAGCTGTTTTTT
few | TRBJ1-2 | . | TRBV10-3 | CAISLQNIYGYTF | TGTGCCATCAGCCTTCAGAATATCTATGGCTACACCTTC
. | TRBJ2-7 | . | TRBV12-3/TRBV12-4 | CASSLGLGAEQYF | TGTGCCAGCAGTTTAGGGTTAGGGGCCGAGCAGTACTTC
few | TRBJ2-5 | TRBD2 | TRBV4-3 | CASSLRASGGGQETQYF | TGCGCCAGCAGCCTCCGGGCAAGCGGGGGTGGCCAAGAGACCCAGTACTTC
. | TRBJ1-3 | . | TRBV7-2 | CASSLVSSQSSGNTIYF | TGTGCCAGCAGCTTAGTATCTTCCCAGAGCTCTGGAAACACCATATATTTT
few | TRBJ2-3 | . | TRBV6-1 | CASRHRDSTDTQYF | TGTGCCAGCAGACACAGGGATAGCACAGATACGCAGTATTTT
. | TRBJ1-5 | . | TRBV2 | CASSAGSGRSNQPQHF | TGTGCCAGCAGTGCCGGATCAGGCCGTAGCAATCAGCCCCAGCATTTT
few | TRBJ2-4 | . | TRBV5-6 | CASSPTNGDHIQYF | TGTGCCAGCAGCCCTACGAATGGGGACCACATTCAGTACTTC
. | TRBJ2-5 | TRBD2 | TRBV12-3/TRBV12-4 | CASSQIAESGLAGGETQYF | TGTGCCAGCAGTCAGATAGCAGAATCGGGACTAGCGGGGGGAGAGACCCAGTACTTC
few | TRBJ1-1 | . | TRBV20-1 | CSARDQPGVNTEAFF | TGCAGTGCTAGAGACCAACCCGGGGTGAACACTGAAGCTTTCTTT
few | TRBJ2-1 | . | TRBV5-1 | CASSLWTPALDEQFF | TGCGCCAGCAGCTTGTGGACTCCCGCGTTGGATGAGCAGTTCTTC
few | TRBJ1-1 | . | TRBV6-5 | CASKGGEAFF | TGTGCCAGCAAAGGGGGAGAAGCTTTCTTT
. | TRBJ1-5 | TRBD1 | TRBV4-2 | CASGRQGAGNQPQHF | TGTGCCAGCGGAAGACAGGGGGCGGGCAATCAGCCCCAGCATTTT
. | TRBJ2-3 | . | TRBV7-6 | CASSLDPYNTDTQYF | TGTGCCAGCAGCTTAGATCCTTACAATACAGATACGCAGTATTTT
few | TRBJ2-5 | . | TRBV14 | CASSRGTLGETQYF | TGTGCCAGCAGCCGAGGGACATTGGGAGAGACCCAGTACTTC
. | TRBJ1-1 | TRBD1 | TRBV5-6 | CASSLHKTGESTEAFF | TGTGCCAGCAGCTTACATAAGACAGGGGAAAGCACTGAAGCTTTCTTT
few | TRBJ2-3 | TRBD2 | TRBV6-6 | CASSYSTSGSTDTQYF | TGTGCCAGCAGTTACTCGACTAGCGGGAGCACAGATACGCAGTATTTT
. | TRBJ1-2 | . | TRBV29-1 | CSADSYYGYTF | TGCAGCGCGGACAGTTACTATGGCTACACCTTC
few | TRBJ2-5 | . | TRBV20-1 | CSARPELETQYF | TGCAGTGCTAGGCCGGAACTGGAGACCCAGTACTTC
few | TRBJ2-1 | . | TRBV9 | CASSVSTDSVPFF | TGTGCCAGCAGCGTATCCACTGACAGCGTTCCGTTCTTC
. | TRBJ2-1 | TRBD2 | TRBV2 | CASSEAGTSGPREQFF | TGTGCCAGCAGTGAAGCTGGAACTAGCGGTCCTAGGGAGCAGTTCTTC
few | TRBJ2-5 | TRBD2 | TRBV7-7 | CASSLLGGGAETQYF | TGTGCCAGCAGCTTACTGGGCGGGGGGGCAGAGACCCAGTACTTC
. | TRBJ1-4 | . | TRBV11-2 | CASSFDKRTANEKLFF | TGTGCCAGCAGCTTCGATAAGAGGACGGCTAATGAAAAACTGTTTTTT